The TCR beta chain under discussion was sequenced for a study of beta chain features in type 1 diabetes. Investigators reverse transcribed all isolated RNA, so they sequenced expressed TCRB transcripts. The table came from immunoSEQ multiplex PCR; TCRdb's copy has only in-frame clones and leaves some out. The sample yields fewer than 150,000 clones, around 7% seen once. Germline CDR1 SGHKS, CDR2 YYEKEE (reference sequence). The trim removed 4 bases at V and 6 bases at J, leaving 5 bases unmatched. CDR3 length: 14 residues. To note about this clone: The antigen is unknown.

General study results and limits: Possibly, sequencing cDNA over-represented cells that had high TCR expression levels. VDJ junctions in type 1 diabetes patients carried more deletions and fewer insertions. A greater similarity of naive, central memory and Treg TCRB repertoires was seen among patients than among healthy donors.

Sequenced: central memory CD4+ T cells from blood. The V gene is TRBV5-5, the J gene TRBJ2-1; 9 bases line up with TRBD2. The TCR comes from a woman younger than 45 in good health. The chain's CDR3 is CASSVGLAINEQFF. Here the CDR3 DNA reads TGTGCCAGCAGCGTGGGACTAGCCATCAATGAGCAGTTCTTC.